One T cell receptor beta chain is described in this entry. Its matching antigen is unknown. V was shortened by 6 bases and J by 5 bases, with 16 bases between the two germline ends. Germline CDR1 reads SGHTA; CDR2 reads FQGNSA. The CDR3 covers 15 residues. Sequencing was performed with immunoSEQ multiplex PCR; in TCRdb, only in-frame clones are kept and a portion is missing. The data show approximately 940,000 clones, approximately 76% seen once. Everyone who donated was a Caucasian adult who lived in Nashville, Tennessee. The record originates from a study of shared clonotypes between healthy human individuals. General study findings and limits: Clonotypes that were shared across four donors made up roughly 5% of naive CD4 clonotypes.

The genes are TRBV7-2 and TRBJ2-2, with D perhaps being TRBD1 or TRBD2 (5 bases each). Sequences were obtained from memory CD4+ T cells sorted from blood. As to subset: CD45RA-negative fraction. This receptor was taken from a man aged 18 to 30 in good health. The CDR3 loop is CASSSGATGTGELFF. CDR3 coding DNA: TGTGCCAGCAGTTCCGGGGCTACAGGAACCGGGGAGCTGTTTTTT.